Presented here are 6 T cell receptor beta chains from one specimen sequenced in a study of T cells expressing NK-cell markers. TCRdb reprocessed the 5' RACE reads; each CDR3 protein has one entry and no DNA is given. The ten most abundant clones cover around 10% of a sample with about 390,000 distinct CDR3 sequences. The sequenced sample was blood T cells: a sorted CD56 or NKG2C T cell subset, CD4+ or CD8+ T cells, or bulk PBMC T cells (not recorded which). The receptors shown here come from a woman between 50 and 59 years old in good health.

The rearrangement links TRBV2 to TRBJ1-5; TCRdb's D gene call, TRBD1, goes unchecked for lack of DNA. CDR1 is SNHLY and CDR2 is FYNNEI in the germline V gene. This CDR3 is 15 amino acids long. The CDR3 loop is CASSVRGLYDQPQHF.

The chain combines TRBV20-1 with TRBJ2-5; TCRdb's D gene call, TRBD1, goes unchecked for lack of DNA. The CDR3 is 14 residues long. The germline V gene encodes CDR1 DFQATT and CDR2 SNEGSKA (reference sequence). The CDR3 loop reads CSALPGTGQETQYF.

The chain joins TRBV12-3 or TRBV12-4 to TRBJ1-6; TCRdb's D call, TRBD1, is unchecked because there is no DNA. The CDR3 covers 16 residues. The CDR3 spells CASSPSRSYGSSPLHF.

V and J are TRBV29-1 and TRBJ2-1; no DNA is available, so the TRBD2 call from TCRdb remains unchecked. The CDR3 extends over 15 amino acids. CDR1 is SQVTM and CDR2 is ANQGSEA in the germline V gene. This chain's CDR3 is CSVAGWDLVYNEQFF.

The chain carries TRBV6-1 and TRBJ2-7; TCRdb lists TRBD1, though no DNA is available to test this call. The CDR3 sequence is 13 residues long. Germline V gene data show CDR1 as MNHNS and CDR2 as SASEGT. The CDR3: CALRQGMSYEQYF.

The genes are TRBV20-1 and TRBJ2-1; TCRdb reports TRBD2, a call that lacks DNA to check it against. The CDR3 covers 15 residues. Germline loops: CDR1 DFQATT, CDR2 SNEGSKA (reference sequence). The CDR3 here is CSAIPRSSGHNEQFF.